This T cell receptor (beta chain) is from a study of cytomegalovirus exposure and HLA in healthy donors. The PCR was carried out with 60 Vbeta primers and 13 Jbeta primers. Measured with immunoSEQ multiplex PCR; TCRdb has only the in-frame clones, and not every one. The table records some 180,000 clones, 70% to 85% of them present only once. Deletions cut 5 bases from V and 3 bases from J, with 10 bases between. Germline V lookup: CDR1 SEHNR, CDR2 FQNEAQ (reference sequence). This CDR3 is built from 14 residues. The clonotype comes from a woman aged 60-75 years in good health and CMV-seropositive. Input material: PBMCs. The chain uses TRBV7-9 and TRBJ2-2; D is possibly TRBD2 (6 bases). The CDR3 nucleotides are TGTGCCAGCAGCGTGGAGGGGTACACCGGGGAGCTGTTTTTT. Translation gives CASSVEGYTGELFF.